This T cell receptor (beta chain) was identified during a study of cytomegalovirus exposure and HLA in healthy donors. Study-wide background: For the 300 to 450 genotyped donors, approximately 83% fell within the Caucasian-associated ancestry cluster. Study-wide findings and caveats: In a later analysis, several top co-occurrence clusters appeared linked to parvovirus B19, influenza, CMV and Epstein-Barr virus. The Asian-associated ancestry cluster reportedly had fewer N-insertions than the approximately 700-donor mean in a later analysis.

With 60 Vbeta and 13 Jbeta primers, the PCR was carried out. TCRdb's table, derived via immunoSEQ multiplex PCR, lists solely in-frame clones and lacks some. Its listing shows 220,000 or so clones. Those who donated were healthy bone marrow donors. Notes on this clone: Its antigen is unknown.

The specimen sequenced was PBMCs. This sequence was found in a girl aged 2 to 10 in good health and CMV-seropositive.

This CDR3 is CASSTLPHTRSTDTQYF. The CDR3 bases are TGTGCCAGCAGCACCCTCCCCCATACTAGGAGCACAGATACGCAGTATTTT. The V call is TRBV11-2, the J call TRBJ2-3; a possible D gene is TRBD2 (5 bases). Germline V CDR1 and CDR2: SGHAT, FQNNGV. The CDR3 runs 17 residues. The ends were cut back, 5 bases at V and 0 bases at J, with 18 bases in the middle. Filled out from reference TRBV11-2 and TRBJ2-3, the complete variable domain reads EAGVAQSPRYKIIEKRQSVAFWCNPISGHATLYWYQQILGQGPKLLIQFQNNGVVDDSQLPKDRFSAERLKGVDSTLKIQPAKLEDSAVYLCASSTLPHTRSTDTQYFGPGTRLTVL.